This TCR beta chain was captured by sequencing in a study of T-cell reconstitution after alpha-beta-depleted transplantation in children. Overall study results and limits: After transplant, high TCRbeta diversity at day 60 in some patients arose from surviving recipient T cells and thymic progenitors. Reportedly, alpha-beta T cells present about two months post-transplant originated from several hundred expanded clones of graft origin. The authors attributed T-cell counts and diversity one year after transplant mostly to newly produced T cells.

This clonotype was recorded many times. Its antigen remains unidentified. Researchers prepared the TCRbeta library using unique molecular identifiers, the study reports. Using its own MiXCR run on the PCR reads, TCRdb lists one record per CDR3 protein. This sample has tens of thousands of distinct CDR3 sequences, with around 7% found just once. Between the trimmed V and J ends, which lost 3 bases and 4 bases, there was a span of 6 bases. In germline, CDR1 is SGHAT, CDR2 FQNNGV. The CDR3 length is 12 residues. The sequencing used peripheral blood, collected 60 days after TCRalphabeta/CD19-depleted stem cell transplant. The V call is TRBV11-2, the J call TRBJ2-5; D not certain. This TCR was recovered from a child less than two years old who had a stem cell transplant for acute myeloid leukemia, so the T cells may come from the graft donor. Here the CDR3 reads CASSFLVETQYF. The CDR3 coding sequence is TGTGCCAGCAGCTTCCTTGTAGAGACCCAGTACTTC.